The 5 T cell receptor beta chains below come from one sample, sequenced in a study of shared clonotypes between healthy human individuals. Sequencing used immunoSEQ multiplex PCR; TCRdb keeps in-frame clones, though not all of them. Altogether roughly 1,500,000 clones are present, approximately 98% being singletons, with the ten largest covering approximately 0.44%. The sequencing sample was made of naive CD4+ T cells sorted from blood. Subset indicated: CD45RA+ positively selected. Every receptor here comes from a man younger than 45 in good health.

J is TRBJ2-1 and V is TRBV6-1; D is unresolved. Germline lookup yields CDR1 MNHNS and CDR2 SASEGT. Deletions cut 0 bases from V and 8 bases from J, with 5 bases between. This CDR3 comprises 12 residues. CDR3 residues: CASSEALYEQFF. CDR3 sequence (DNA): TGTGCCAGCAGTGAAGCGCTCTATGAGCAGTTCTTC.

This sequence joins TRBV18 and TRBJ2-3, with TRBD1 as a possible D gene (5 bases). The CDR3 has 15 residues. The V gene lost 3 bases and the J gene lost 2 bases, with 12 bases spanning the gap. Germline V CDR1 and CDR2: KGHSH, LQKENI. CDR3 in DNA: TGTGCCAGCTCACCCGGACACCAGAACACAGATACGCAGTATTTT. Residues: CASSPGHQNTDTQYF.

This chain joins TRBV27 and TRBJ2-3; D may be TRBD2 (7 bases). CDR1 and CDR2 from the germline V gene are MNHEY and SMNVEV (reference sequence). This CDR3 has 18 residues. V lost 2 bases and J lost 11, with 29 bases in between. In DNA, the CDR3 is TGTGCCAGCAGTTTACGGACCCTCCAGGGAGGGGGGACTATTGGGCAGTATTTT. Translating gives CASSLRTLQGGGTIGQYF.

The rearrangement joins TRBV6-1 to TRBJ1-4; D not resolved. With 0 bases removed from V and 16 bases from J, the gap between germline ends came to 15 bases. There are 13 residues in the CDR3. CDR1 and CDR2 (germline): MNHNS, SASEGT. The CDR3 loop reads CASSEAGIMATFF. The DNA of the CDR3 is TGTGCCAGCAGTGAAGCCGGAATTATGGCGACGTTTTTT.

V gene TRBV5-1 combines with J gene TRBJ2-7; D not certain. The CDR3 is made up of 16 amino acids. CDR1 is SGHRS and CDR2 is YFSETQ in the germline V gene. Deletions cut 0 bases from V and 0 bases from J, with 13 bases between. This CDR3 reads CASSLDRARFSYEQYF. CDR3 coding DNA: TGCGCCAGCAGCTTGGATAGGGCCCGGTTCTCCTACGAGCAGTACTTC.